The 12 T cell receptor beta chains given below trace back to one sample, sequenced in a study of T cell responses to AZD1222 COVID-19 vaccine. Libraries were prepared by immunoSEQ multiplex PCR; TCRdb keeps only in-frame clonotypes and omits some of them. The table lists some 79,000 clones, over 70% of them singletons. Sequences were derived from peripheral blood, sampled 28 days after the second AZD1222 dose. The source is an adult who received the AZD1222 COVID-19 vaccine.

This clone showed up just a few times. J is TRBJ2-2 and V is TRBV7-9, with TRBD2 matching over 10 bases. With 3 bases clipped from V and 4 bases from J, the junction kept 5 bases outside the gene matches. The CDR3 loop spans 16 amino acids. The germline CDR1 and CDR2 sequences are SEHNR and FQNEAQ (reference sequence). The CDR3 nucleotides are TGTGCCAGCAGCTTGGGTAGCGGGGGGACCACCGGGGAGCTGTTTTTT. Its translation is CASSLGSGGTTGELFF. Supplemented by reference TRBV7-9 and TRBJ2-2, the full variable domain reads DTGVSQNPRHKITKRGQNVTFRCDPISEHNRLYWYRQTLGQGPEFLTYFQNEAQLEKSRLLSDRFSAERPKGSFSTLEIQRTEQGDSAMYLCASSLGSGGTTGELFFGEGSRLTVL.

This clone was seen a single time. CDR3 nucleotide sequence: TGTGCCAGCAGCCAGATAGGGACAGTATACGGCTACACCTTC. Translation gives CASSQIGTVYGYTF. V gene TRBV7-9 combines with J gene TRBJ1-2; 7 bases align to TRBD1. CDR1 SEHNR and CDR2 FQNEAQ come from the germline V gene (reference sequence). The CDR3 loop spans 14 amino acids. J gave up 8 bases and V 5 bases, and 11 bases lay outside the gene matches.

This clone has only a few counts. The genes are TRBV7-9 and TRBJ2-5; TRBD1 might be the D (6 bases). V was shortened by 3 bases and J by 1 base, with 9 bases between the two germline ends. The length of the CDR3 is 14 residues. Per the germline V gene, CDR1 is SEHNR and CDR2 is FQNEAQ (reference sequence). CDR3: CASSFGGIQETQYF. CDR3 nucleotide sequence: TGTGCCAGCAGCTTTGGGGGCATCCAAGAGACCCAGTACTTC.

CDR3 sequence reads: CAWSTGGLYNEQFF. As DNA, the CDR3 is TGTGCCTGGAGCACGGGAGGGCTCTACAATGAGCAGTTCTTC. The V gene is TRBV30, the J gene TRBJ2-1; 8 bases match TRBD2. Germline-derived CDR1 and CDR2 are GTSNPN and SVGIG (reference sequence). This CDR3 has 14 residues. The trim removed 3 bases at V and 3 bases at J, leaving 4 bases unmatched.

The chain recombines TRBV9 with TRBJ2-1; 7 bases align to TRBD1. This CDR3 is built from 17 residues. Germline loops: CDR1 SGDLS, CDR2 YYNGEE. V lost 3 bases and J lost 1; bases outside the gene matches: 10. The CDR3 DNA reads TGTGCCAGCAGCGAACGGGACAGCCGTCTTTCCTACAATGAGCAGTTCTTC. Its protein is CASSERDSRLSYNEQFF.

The J gene is TRBJ2-2, the V gene TRBV5-1, with D tentatively TRBD2 (6 bases). Trimming shortened V by 7 bases and J by 7 bases, and 17 bases separated the two germline ends. Germline V lookup: CDR1 SGHRS, CDR2 YFSETQ. The CDR3 extends over 14 amino acids. The CDR3 protein is CASQAGEIGGELFF. In DNA, the CDR3 is TGCGCCAGCCAAGCGGGTGAAATAGGCGGGGAGCTGTTTTTT.

This chain links TRBV11-2 with TRBJ1-2; maybe TRBD1 (6 bases). The germline gives CDR1 SGHAT, CDR2 FQNNGV. Trimming took off 4 bases at V and 2 bases at J, with 14 bases between the two ends. The CDR3 length is 15 residues. The CDR3 nucleotides are TGTGCCAGCAGCTCAGTGAGGGACATCAACTATGGCTACACCTTC. This translates into CASSSVRDINYGYTF.

The V call is TRBV7-9, the J call TRBJ2-1; a weak D match, TRBD1 (6 bases). V dropped 3 bases and J dropped 3 bases, with 12 bases sitting between them. From germline, CDR1 is SEHNR and CDR2 FQNEAQ (reference sequence). The length of the CDR3 is 15 residues. CDR3 nucleotides: TGTGCCAGCAGCTTGGACAGCGATGTCTACAATGAGCAGTTCTTC. Translating it yields CASSLDSDVYNEQFF.

The rearrangement uses TRBV4-2 and TRBJ1-3; perhaps TRBD1 as D (5 bases). V lost 0 bases to trimming and J lost 2 bases, with 11 bases between them. Germline V CDR1 and CDR2: LGHNA, YNFKEQ. This CDR3 comprises 16 residues. CDR3 in DNA: TGTGCCAGCAGCCAAGATGCGGGGGGGACTGGAAACACCATATATTTT. It is translated as CASSQDAGGTGNTIYF.

CDR3 sequence (DNA): TGTGCCAGCAGCTTTCACCCTATTTCAGCGGGGGTGGAAGATACGCAGTATTTT. It codes for CASSFHPISAGVEDTQYF. The chain combines TRBV7-9 with TRBJ2-3; 8 bases align to TRBD2. V gave up 3 bases and J gave up 5 bases; unmatched junction bases: 16. The CDR3 is 18 residues long. Germline V gene data show CDR1 as SEHNR and CDR2 as FQNEAQ (reference sequence). Full variable domain (outside the CDR3, taken from reference TRBV7-9 and TRBJ2-3): DTGVSQNPRHKITKRGQNVTFRCDPISEHNRLYWYRQTLGQGPEFLTYFQNEAQLEKSRLLSDRFSAERPKGSFSTLEIQRTEQGDSAMYLCASSFHPISAGVEDTQYFGPGTRLTVL.

V gene TRBV6-1 combines with J gene TRBJ2-7, with 13 bases identical to TRBD2. Germline assignment: CDR1 MNHNS and CDR2 SASEGT. The CDR3 totals 16 residues. Trimming cost V 4 bases and J 2 bases; bases outside gene matches: 5. Here the CDR3 reads CASSGGTSGVTYEQYF. The DNA of the CDR3 is TGTGCCAGCAGTGGTGGGACTAGCGGGGTGACCTACGAGCAGTACTTC.

The J gene is TRBJ2-2, the V gene TRBV6-5; weak D call: TRBD2 (6 bases). The CDR3 has 15 residues. The V and J ends lost 10 bases and 1 base respectively, with 16 bases between them. Germline-derived CDR1 and CDR2 are MNHEY and SVGAGI. CDR3 sequence: CATPIKEGNTGELFF. The CDR3 region has the DNA TGTGCCACCCCGATCAAGGAGGGGAACACCGGGGAGCTGTTTTTT.